The subject of this entry is one TCR beta chain. In the same sample, other DNA sequences code for this CDR3. Germline V gene sequence: CDR1 SGHRS, CDR2 YFSETQ. This CDR3 comprises 16 residues. The J segment lost 5 bases and the V segment lost 2 bases, leaving 7 bases of the junction unmatched. Assay used: immunoSEQ multiplex PCR; TCRdb lists only in-frame clones, some missing. The sample records 2 million to 3 million clones, 80% to 95% being singletons. The sample belongs to a study of shared clonotypes between healthy human individuals. The rearrangement links TRBV5-1 to TRBJ2-2; 9 positions match TRBD2. Material: naive CD4+ T cells from PBMCs. The subset here: CD45RA+ positively selected. This TCR was sampled from a man aged 18 to 29 in good health. Some clones in this sample may be carry-over from other donors' samples. CDR3 coding DNA: TGCGCCAGCAGCTTAAGTTTAGCGGGAGAGACCGGGGAGCTGTTTTTT. Translated: CASSLSLAGETGELFF. The whole variable domain, remainder taken from reference TRBV5-1 and TRBJ2-2, is KAGVTQTPRYLIKTRGQQVTLSCSPISGHRSVSWYQQTPGQGLQFLFEYFSETQRNKGNFPGRFSGRQFSNSRSEMNVSTLELGDSALYLCASSLSLAGETGELFFGEGSRLTVL.